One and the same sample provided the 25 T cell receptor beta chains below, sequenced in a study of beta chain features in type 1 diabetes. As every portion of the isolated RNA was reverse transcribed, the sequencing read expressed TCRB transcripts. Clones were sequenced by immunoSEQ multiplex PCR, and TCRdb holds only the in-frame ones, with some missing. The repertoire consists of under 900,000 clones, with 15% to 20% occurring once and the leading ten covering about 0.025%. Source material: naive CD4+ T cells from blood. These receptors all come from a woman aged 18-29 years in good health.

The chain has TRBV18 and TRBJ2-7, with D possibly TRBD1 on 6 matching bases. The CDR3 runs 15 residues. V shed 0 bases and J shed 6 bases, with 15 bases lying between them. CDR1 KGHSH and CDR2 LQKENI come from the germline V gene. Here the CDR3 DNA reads TGTGCCAGCTCACCACCCGTGGGGGCGCCGCGCGAGCAGTACTTC. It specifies CASSPPVGAPREQYF.

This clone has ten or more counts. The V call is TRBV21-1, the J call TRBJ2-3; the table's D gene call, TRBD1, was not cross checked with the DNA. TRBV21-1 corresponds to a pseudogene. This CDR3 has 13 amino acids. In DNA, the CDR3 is TGTGCCATCCCCGGGACAGACCCCGATACGCAGTATTTT. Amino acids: CAIPGTDPDTQYF.

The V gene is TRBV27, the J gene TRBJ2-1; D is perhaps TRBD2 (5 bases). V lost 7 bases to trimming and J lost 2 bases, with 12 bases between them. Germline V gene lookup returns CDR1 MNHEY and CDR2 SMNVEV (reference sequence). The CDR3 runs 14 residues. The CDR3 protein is CASMRASPYNEQFF. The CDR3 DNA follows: TGTGCCAGCATGCGGGCCAGCCCCTACAATGAGCAGTTCTTC.

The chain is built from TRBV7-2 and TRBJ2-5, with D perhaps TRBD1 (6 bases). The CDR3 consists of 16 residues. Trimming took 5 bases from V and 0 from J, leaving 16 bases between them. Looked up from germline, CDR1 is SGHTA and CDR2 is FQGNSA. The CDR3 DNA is TGTGCCAGCAGCCCTGCTAGGGGGTTGTACCAAGAGACCCAGTACTTC. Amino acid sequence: CASSPARGLYQETQYF.

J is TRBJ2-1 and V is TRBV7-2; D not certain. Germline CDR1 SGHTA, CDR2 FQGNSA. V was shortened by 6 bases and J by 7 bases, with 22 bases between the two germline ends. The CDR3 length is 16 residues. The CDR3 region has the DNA TGTGCCAGCAGACTCTTACATCGTAATCCGTTGAATGAGCAGTTCTTC. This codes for CASRLLHRNPLNEQFF.

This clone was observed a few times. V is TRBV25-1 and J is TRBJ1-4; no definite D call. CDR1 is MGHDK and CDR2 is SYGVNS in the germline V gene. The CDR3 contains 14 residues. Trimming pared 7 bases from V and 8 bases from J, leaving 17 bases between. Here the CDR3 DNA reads TGTGCCAGCACATCTTTCCCGGGAGGGGAAAAACTGTTTTTT. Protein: CASTSFPGGEKLFF.

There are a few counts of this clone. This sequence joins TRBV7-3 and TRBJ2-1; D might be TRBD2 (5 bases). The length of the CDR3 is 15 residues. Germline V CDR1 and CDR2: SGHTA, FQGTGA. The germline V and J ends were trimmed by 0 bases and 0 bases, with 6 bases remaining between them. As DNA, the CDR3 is TGTGCCAGCAGCTTAACGGGGAGCTCCTACAATGAGCAGTTCTTC. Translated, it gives CASSLTGSSYNEQFF.

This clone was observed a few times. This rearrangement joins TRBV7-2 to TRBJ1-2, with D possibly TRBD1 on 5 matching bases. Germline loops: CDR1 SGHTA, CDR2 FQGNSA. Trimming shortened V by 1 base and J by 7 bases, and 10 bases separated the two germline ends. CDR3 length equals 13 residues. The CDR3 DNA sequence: TGTGCCAGCAGCTTAGGCCGTCAGGGTGGCTACACCTTC. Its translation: CASSLGRQGGYTF.

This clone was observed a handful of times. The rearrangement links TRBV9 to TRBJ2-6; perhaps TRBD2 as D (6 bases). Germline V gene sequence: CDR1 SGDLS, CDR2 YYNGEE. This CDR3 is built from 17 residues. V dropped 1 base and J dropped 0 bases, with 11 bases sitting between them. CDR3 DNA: TGTGCCAGCAGCGTAATGACCGGGAGCTCTGGGGCCAACGTCCTGACTTTC. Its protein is CASSVMTGSSGANVLTF.

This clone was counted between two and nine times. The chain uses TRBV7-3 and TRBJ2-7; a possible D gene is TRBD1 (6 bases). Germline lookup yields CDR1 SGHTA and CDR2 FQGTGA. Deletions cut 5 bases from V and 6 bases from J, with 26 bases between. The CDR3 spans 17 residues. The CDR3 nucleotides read TGTGCCAGCAGCCAAGCCCCAAGCAGGGGCTCACTACGCGAGCAGTACTTC. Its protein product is CASSQAPSRGSLREQYF.

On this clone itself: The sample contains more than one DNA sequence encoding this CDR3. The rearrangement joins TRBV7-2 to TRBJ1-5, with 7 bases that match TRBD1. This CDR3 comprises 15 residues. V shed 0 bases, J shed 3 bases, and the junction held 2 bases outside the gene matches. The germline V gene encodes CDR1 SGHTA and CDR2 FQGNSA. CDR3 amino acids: CASSLAGTVNQPQHF. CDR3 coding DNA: TGTGCCAGCAGCTTAGCCGGGACAGTCAATCAGCCCCAGCATTTT.

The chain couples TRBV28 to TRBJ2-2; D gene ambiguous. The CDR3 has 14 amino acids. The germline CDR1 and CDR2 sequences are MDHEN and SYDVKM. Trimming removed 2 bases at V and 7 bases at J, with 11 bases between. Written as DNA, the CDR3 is TGTGCCAGCAGTTTAGGTGGCCCAAGCGGGGAGCTGTTTTTT. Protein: CASSLGGPSGELFF. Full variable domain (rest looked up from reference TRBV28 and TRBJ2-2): DVKVTQSSRYLVKRTGEKVFLECVQDMDHENMFWYRQDPGLGLRLIYFSYDVKMKEKGDIPEGYSVSREKKERFSLILESASTNQTSMYLCASSLGGPSGELFFGEGSRLTVL.

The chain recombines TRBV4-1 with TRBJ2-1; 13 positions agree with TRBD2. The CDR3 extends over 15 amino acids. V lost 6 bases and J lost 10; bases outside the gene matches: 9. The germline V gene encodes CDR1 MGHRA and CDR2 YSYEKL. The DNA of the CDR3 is TGCGCCAGCAGTAAGGGACTAGCGGGACTAGGGGAGCAGTTCTTC. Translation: CASSKGLAGLGEQFF.

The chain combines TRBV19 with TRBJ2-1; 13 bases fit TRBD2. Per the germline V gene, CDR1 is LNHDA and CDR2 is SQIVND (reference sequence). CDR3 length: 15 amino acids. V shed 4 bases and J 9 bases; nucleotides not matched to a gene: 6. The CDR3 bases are TGTGCCAGTAGTACAGGACTAGCGGGAGTTATTGAGCAGTTCTTC. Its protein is CASSTGLAGVIEQFF.

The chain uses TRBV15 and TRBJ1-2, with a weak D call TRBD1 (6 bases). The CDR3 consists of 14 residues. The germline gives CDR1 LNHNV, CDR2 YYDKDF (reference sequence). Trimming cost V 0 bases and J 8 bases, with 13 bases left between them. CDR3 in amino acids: CATSRDIGTYGYTF. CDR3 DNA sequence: TGTGCCACCAGCAGAGATATAGGGACATACGGCTACACCTTC.

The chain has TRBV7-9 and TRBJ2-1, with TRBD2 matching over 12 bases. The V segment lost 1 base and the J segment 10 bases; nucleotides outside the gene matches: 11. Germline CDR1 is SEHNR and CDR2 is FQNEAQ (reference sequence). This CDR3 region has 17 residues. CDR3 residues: CASSLGRTSGAQLEQFF. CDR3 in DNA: TGTGCCAGCAGCTTAGGGAGGACTAGCGGGGCCCAATTGGAGCAGTTCTTC.

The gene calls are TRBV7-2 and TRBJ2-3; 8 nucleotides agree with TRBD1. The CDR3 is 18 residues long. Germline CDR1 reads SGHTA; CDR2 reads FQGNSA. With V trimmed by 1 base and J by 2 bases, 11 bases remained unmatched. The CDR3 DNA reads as TGTGCCAGCAGCTTAGGGTTCCGGGGTCAGGGGGCCACAGATACGCAGTATTTT. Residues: CASSLGFRGQGATDTQYF.

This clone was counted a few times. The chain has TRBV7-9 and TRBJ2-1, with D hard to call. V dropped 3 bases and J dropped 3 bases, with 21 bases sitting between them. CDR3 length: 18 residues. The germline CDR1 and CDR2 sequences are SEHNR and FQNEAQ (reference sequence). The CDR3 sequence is CASSFTSSKRVLYNEQFF. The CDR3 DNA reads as TGTGCCAGCAGCTTTACCTCCTCTAAACGGGTACTCTACAATGAGCAGTTCTTC.

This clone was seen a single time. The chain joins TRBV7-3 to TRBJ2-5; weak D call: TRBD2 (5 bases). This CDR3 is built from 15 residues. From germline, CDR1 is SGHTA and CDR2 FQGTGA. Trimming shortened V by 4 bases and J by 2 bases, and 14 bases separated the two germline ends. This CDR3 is CASSCPRGWQETQYF. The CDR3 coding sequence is TGTGCCAGCAGCTGCCCTAGAGGGTGGCAAGAGACCCAGTACTTC. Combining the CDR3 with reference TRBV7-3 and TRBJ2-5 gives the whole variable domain GAGVSQTPSNKVTEKGKYVELRCDPISGHTALYWYRQSLGQGPEFLIYFQGTGAADDSGLPNDRFFAVRPEGSVSTLKIQRTERGDSAVYLCASSCPRGWQETQYFGPGTRLLVL.

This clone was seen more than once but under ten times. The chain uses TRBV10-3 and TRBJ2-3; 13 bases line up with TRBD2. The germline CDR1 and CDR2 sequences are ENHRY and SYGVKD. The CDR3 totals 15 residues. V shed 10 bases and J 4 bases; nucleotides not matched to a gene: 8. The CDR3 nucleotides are TGTGCCACGGCATTACTAGCGGGAGGGGCAGATACGCAGTATTTT. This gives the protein CATALLAGGADTQYF.

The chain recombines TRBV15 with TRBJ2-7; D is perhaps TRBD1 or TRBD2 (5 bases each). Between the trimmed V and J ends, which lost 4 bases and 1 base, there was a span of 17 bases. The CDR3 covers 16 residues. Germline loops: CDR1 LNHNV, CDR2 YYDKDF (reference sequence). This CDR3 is CATSNRPGRASYEQYF. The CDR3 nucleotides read TGTGCCACCAGCAACAGACCGGGACGGGCTTCCTACGAGCAGTACTTC. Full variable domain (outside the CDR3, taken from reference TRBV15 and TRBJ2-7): DAMVIQNPRYQVTQFGKPVTLSCSQTLNHNVMYWYQQKSSQAPKLLFHYYDKDFNNEADTPDNFQSRRPNTSFCFLDIRSPGLGDTAMYLCATSNRPGRASYEQYFGPGTRLTVT.

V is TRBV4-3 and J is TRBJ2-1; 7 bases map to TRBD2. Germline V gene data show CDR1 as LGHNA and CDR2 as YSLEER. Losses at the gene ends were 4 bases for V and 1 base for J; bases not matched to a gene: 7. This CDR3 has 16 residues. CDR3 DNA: TGCGCCAGCAGCCGAGGGGAGGGCCATTCCTACAATGAGCAGTTCTTC. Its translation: CASSRGEGHSYNEQFF.

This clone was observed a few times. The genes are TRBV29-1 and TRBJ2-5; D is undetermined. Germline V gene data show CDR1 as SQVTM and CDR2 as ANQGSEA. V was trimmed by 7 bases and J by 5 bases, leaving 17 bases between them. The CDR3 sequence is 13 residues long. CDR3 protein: CSGLDGRQETQYF. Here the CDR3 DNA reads TGCAGCGGGCTGGACGGAAGGCAGGAGACCCAGTACTTC.

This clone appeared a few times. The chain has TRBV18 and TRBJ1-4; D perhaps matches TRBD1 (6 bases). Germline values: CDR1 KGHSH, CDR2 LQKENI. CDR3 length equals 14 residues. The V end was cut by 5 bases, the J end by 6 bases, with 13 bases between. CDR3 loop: CASSATGGDEKLFF. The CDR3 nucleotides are TGTGCCAGCTCAGCGACAGGAGGTGATGAAAAACTGTTTTTT.

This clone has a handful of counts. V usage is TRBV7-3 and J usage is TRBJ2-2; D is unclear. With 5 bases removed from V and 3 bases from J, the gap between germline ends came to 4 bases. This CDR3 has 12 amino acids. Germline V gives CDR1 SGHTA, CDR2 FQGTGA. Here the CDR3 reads CASSLYTGELFF. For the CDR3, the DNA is TGTGCCAGCAGCCTCTACACCGGGGAGCTGTTTTTT.